This passage covers 32 T cell receptor beta chains from one sample sequenced in a study of shared clonotypes between healthy human individuals. Profiled with immunoSEQ multiplex PCR; TCRdb holds only in-frame clones, not every one. The table shows 2 million to 2.5 million clones, with about 93% occurring only once. CD45RO-negative, CCR7-positively selected cells formed the naive CD8 fraction, excluding terminally differentiated effector memory CD45RA+ cells. Sequenced material: naive CD8+ T cells from PBMCs. The receptors were gathered from a man aged 18 to 30 in good health. Some clones in this sample may be carry-over from other donors' samples.

The chain is built from TRBV4-2 and TRBJ2-7; tentatively, D is TRBD2 (6 bases). V dropped 4 bases and J dropped 1 base, with 17 bases sitting between them. This CDR3 spans 16 amino acids. Germline loops: CDR1 LGHNA, CDR2 YNFKEQ. The CDR3 sequence is CASSPSLGLKSYEQYF. In nucleotides, the CDR3 is TGTGCCAGCAGCCCCTCCCTGGGACTGAAGTCCTACGAGCAGTACTTC.

The rearrangement uses TRBV7-9 and TRBJ1-2, with TRBD1 as a possible D gene (5 bases). With 7 bases removed from V and 8 bases from J, the gap between germline ends came to 14 bases. The CDR3 runs to 12 residues. CDR1 SEHNR and CDR2 FQNEAQ come from the germline V gene (reference sequence). CDR3 region: CASTQGPRGYTF. As DNA, the CDR3 is TGTGCCAGCACTCAGGGTCCTCGGGGCTACACCTTC.

The V gene is TRBV19, the J gene TRBJ1-5; tentative D call: TRBD1 (6 bases). Germline V gives CDR1 LNHDA, CDR2 SQIVND (reference sequence). The V and J ends lost 1 base and 4 bases respectively, with 17 bases between them. This CDR3 comprises 17 residues. The CDR3 DNA reads TGTGCCAGTAGTATAGTCCCCTGGGGGGGCGGAAATCAGCCCCAGCATTTT. Its translation: CASSIVPWGGGNQPQHF.

V gene TRBV9 combines with J gene TRBJ2-7; D is perhaps TRBD1 or TRBD2 (5 bases each). CDR3 length: 15 residues. Germline values: CDR1 SGDLS, CDR2 YYNGEE. With 4 bases removed from V and 3 bases from J, the gap between germline ends came to 17 bases. The CDR3 protein is CASSYSVGRDYEQYF. For the CDR3, the DNA is TGTGCCAGCAGCTATTCAGTGGGACGTGACTACGAGCAGTACTTC.

The CDR3 DNA sequence: TGCAGCGCCATGGGGGAGACAGGGGTGTCCTACGAGCAGTACTTC. It codes for CSAMGETGVSYEQYF. The V and J genes are TRBV29-1 and TRBJ2-7; 8 bases map to TRBD1. V was clipped by 7 bases and J by 1 base; unmatched bases: 12. CDR1 is SQVTM, CDR2 ANQGSEA, per germline. CDR3 size: 15 residues.

This sequence joins TRBV27 and TRBJ2-1; 7 bases fit TRBD2. V trimming: 2 bases; J trimming: 7 bases; junction bases outside the gene matches: 5. Germline-derived CDR1 and CDR2 are MNHEY and SMNVEV (reference sequence). The CDR3 is made up of 14 amino acids. The CDR3 DNA reads TGTGCCAGCAGTTTAGGCGGGAGTATGAATGAGCAGTTCTTC. Translated: CASSLGGSMNEQFF.

This clone was picked up a small number of times. This chain joins TRBV27 and TRBJ2-2; weak D call: TRBD1 (6 bases). The CDR3 is 16 amino acids. V lost 6 bases, J lost 6 bases, and 20 bases lay in between. Looked up from germline, CDR1 is MNHEY and CDR2 is SMNVEV (reference sequence). The CDR3 DNA is TGTGCCAGCAGCCTTGGGGGCGGTAGAATAGCCGGGGAGCTGTTTTTT. It encodes CASSLGGGRIAGELFF.

This clone was seen a single time. V usage is TRBV27 and J usage is TRBJ2-7; D perhaps matches TRBD1 (8 bases). Germline-derived CDR1 and CDR2 are MNHEY and SMNVEV (reference sequence). This CDR3 is 14 amino acids long. Between the trimmed V and J ends, which lost 3 bases and 6 bases, there was a span of 15 bases. DNA for the CDR3: TGTGCCAGCAGTTTGAGCGGGACAGGCGGCGAGCAGTACTTC. Protein product: CASSLSGTGGEQYF.

V is TRBV15 and J is TRBJ2-7; 14 nucleotides align to TRBD2. Germline V gene sequence: CDR1 LNHNV, CDR2 YYDKDF (reference sequence). CDR3 length: 16 amino acids. The junction had 6 bases not matched to a gene; V was cut back by 2 bases and J by 6 bases. The CDR3 here is CATSRSWTSGRSEQYF. The CDR3 DNA follows: TGTGCCACCAGCAGATCCTGGACTAGCGGGAGGAGCGAGCAGTACTTC.

The chain combines TRBV10-2 with TRBJ1-2; D is uncertain. This CDR3 spans 11 amino acids. V was shortened by 7 bases and J by 8 bases, with 11 bases between the two germline ends. Per germline, CDR1 WSHSY and CDR2 SAAADI. The CDR3 DNA follows: TGCGCCAGCAATGGTGCTAGCGGCTACACCTTC. Its protein product is CASNGASGYTF.

V usage is TRBV19 and J usage is TRBJ2-7; the match to TRBD2 covers 8 bases. The CDR3 has 11 amino acids. Germline V gene data show CDR1 as LNHDA and CDR2 as SQIVND (reference sequence). V was pared by 8 bases and J by 7 bases, with 4 bases of the junction left unmatched. CDR3 loop: CASREGLEQYF. For the CDR3, the DNA is TGTGCCAGTCGGGAGGGCCTGGAGCAGTACTTC.

Concerning this clone itself: Within the sample, other DNA sequences also encode this same CDR3. The V and J genes are TRBV5-6 and TRBJ1-5; tentative D call: TRBD1 (5 bases). CDR1 is SGHDT and CDR2 is YYEEEE in the germline V gene. Trimming stripped 0 bases from V and 4 bases from J, with 5 bases between. The CDR3 has 13 amino acids. The CDR3 DNA reads TGTGCCAGCAGCTTGGGGACAAATCAGCCCCAGCATTTT. Amino acids: CASSLGTNQPQHF.

About this clone itself: Other DNA sequences in the same sample also yield this CDR3. The chain couples TRBV11-2 to TRBJ2-2; D is unclear. The length of the CDR3 is 14 residues. From germline, CDR1 is SGHAT and CDR2 FQNNGV. Trimming took off 1 base at V and 3 bases at J, with 6 bases between the two ends. The DNA for the CDR3 is TGTGCCAGCAGCTTAGGGACCTACACCGGGGAGCTGTTTTTT. This encodes CASSLGTYTGELFF.

This chain joins TRBV11-2 and TRBJ2-7; no clear D gene. CDR3 size: 18 residues. Germline loops: CDR1 SGHAT, CDR2 FQNNGV. With 0 bases removed from V and 0 bases from J, the gap between germline ends came to 18 bases. CDR3 DNA: TGTGCCAGCAGCTTAGATAGGTATTTGCAGCCCCGCTCCTACGAGCAGTACTTC. Translation gives CASSLDRYLQPRSYEQYF.

This clone occurred once. This chain joins TRBV28 and TRBJ2-3; 7 bases map to TRBD2. The germline V gene has CDR1 MDHEN and CDR2 SYDVKM. V trimming: 9 bases; J trimming: 4 bases; junction bases outside the gene matches: 7. The length of the CDR3 is 13 residues. CDR3 coding DNA: TGTGCCAGTGGGCTAGCGGCTTCAGATACGCAGTATTTT. Its translation: CASGLAASDTQYF. Based on the CDR3 plus reference TRBV28 and TRBJ2-3, the full variable domain is DVKVTQSSRYLVKRTGEKVFLECVQDMDHENMFWYRQDPGLGLRLIYFSYDVKMKEKGDIPEGYSVSREKKERFSLILESASTNQTSMYLCASGLAASDTQYFGPGTRLTVL.

The chain is built from TRBV6-5 and TRBJ2-7, with D unresolved. This CDR3 region has 15 residues. CDR1 MNHEY and CDR2 SVGAGI come from the germline V gene. V lost 3 bases and J 2 bases, leaving 14 bases between the germline ends. CDR3 bases: TGTGCCAGCAGTTATGGAGACCTCGGCGCCTACGAGCAGTACTTC. Its translation: CASSYGDLGAYEQYF.

Of note for this clone: This specimen includes other DNA sequences encoding the same CDR3. The chain couples TRBV7-9 to TRBJ2-1; a possible D gene is TRBD2 (6 bases). Germline V lookup: CDR1 SEHNR, CDR2 FQNEAQ (reference sequence). Trimming removed 5 bases at V and 1 base at J, with 12 bases between. This CDR3 is 15 amino acids long. In nucleotides, the CDR3 is TGTGCCAGCAGCCCTCGGGGAGGATCCTACAATGAGCAGTTCTTC. This translates into CASSPRGGSYNEQFF.

J is TRBJ1-5 and V is TRBV4-2; possibly TRBD1 for D (5 bases). Germline assignment: CDR1 LGHNA and CDR2 YNFKEQ. This CDR3 has 13 residues. Between the trimmed V and J ends, which lost 4 bases and 9 bases, there was a span of 13 bases. CDR3 residues: CASSPGGVGPQHF. The CDR3 region has the DNA TGTGCCAGCAGCCCGGGGGGAGTTGGGCCCCAGCATTTT.

This clone was seen only a few times. The V gene is TRBV6-5, the J gene TRBJ1-5, with TRBD1 matching 7 bases. Germline assignment: CDR1 MNHEY and CDR2 SVGAGI. CDR3 size: 14 residues. The V and J ends lost 4 bases and 3 bases, in that order; junction bases with no gene match: 3. The DNA of the CDR3 is TGTGCCAGCAGTTTGGGACAGCCCAATCAGCCCCAGCATTTT. Translation gives CASSLGQPNQPQHF.

The chain recombines TRBV29-1 with TRBJ2-7; D is perhaps TRBD1 (6 bases). CDR3 length: 17 amino acids. Germline V lookup: CDR1 SQVTM, CDR2 ANQGSEA. Between the trimmed V and J ends, which lost 1 base and 0 bases, there was a span of 19 bases. The CDR3 sequence: CSVEGITRGPYSYEQYF. The CDR3, as DNA: TGCAGCGTTGAAGGAATTACCAGGGGCCCCTACTCCTACGAGCAGTACTTC.

J is TRBJ2-5 and V is TRBV15; no reliable D call. Germline values: CDR1 LNHNV, CDR2 YYDKDF (reference sequence). This CDR3 is built from 13 residues. V was pared by 1 base and J by 4 bases, with 7 bases between. Written as DNA, the CDR3 is TGTGCCACCAGCAGAGTACTAACAGAGACCCAGTACTTC. Translation gives CATSRVLTETQYF.

This chain connects TRBV28 to TRBJ1-1; D uncertain. The CDR3 sequence is 13 residues long. V was shortened by 7 bases and J by 2 bases, with 11 bases between the two germline ends. The germline V gene has CDR1 MDHEN and CDR2 SYDVKM. The CDR3 region has the DNA TGTGCCAGCACCCGGACGAGAAACACTGAAGCTTTCTTT. Protein sequence: CASTRTRNTEAFF.

This clone has only a few counts. The chain has TRBV6-5 and TRBJ1-1; D remains unclear. CDR1 is MNHEY, CDR2 SVGAGI, per germline. The CDR3 totals 11 residues. V lost 6 bases and J lost 8, with 10 bases in between. The CDR3 coding sequence is TGTGCCAGCAGCCCGGGGTGGGAAGCTTTCTTT. Translation gives CASSPGWEAFF.

The CDR3, as DNA: TGTGCCAGCAGTCCCTGGGACAGGACCACCGGGAACACTGAAGCTTTCTTT. It codes for CASSPWDRTTGNTEAFF. V and J are TRBV28 and TRBJ1-1, with 8 bases matching TRBD1. CDR3 length equals 17 residues. With V trimmed by 5 bases and J by 1 base, 12 bases remained unmatched. Germline V gene data show CDR1 as MDHEN and CDR2 as SYDVKM.

The CDR3 bases are TGTGCCAGCATCCCACTAAGGGGTGAAGCTTTCTTT. This encodes CASIPLRGEAFF. This chain connects TRBV6-5 to TRBJ1-1, with D possibly TRBD1 on 5 matching bases. Germline loops: CDR1 MNHEY, CDR2 SVGAGI. V was clipped by 7 bases and J by 7 bases, with 13 bases between them. This CDR3 comprises 12 residues.

The chain uses TRBV28 and TRBJ2-7; TRBD1 aligns across 12 bases. Germline CDR1 reads MDHEN; CDR2 reads SYDVKM. This CDR3 is 15 amino acids long. The junction had 8 bases not matched to a gene; V was cut back by 6 bases and J by 5 bases. For the CDR3, the DNA is TGTGCCAGCAGCGACTCCGGGACAGGGGGCGACGAGCAGTACTTC. This codes for CASSDSGTGGDEQYF. The full variable domain, rest sourced from reference TRBV28 and TRBJ2-7, is DVKVTQSSRYLVKRTGEKVFLECVQDMDHENMFWYRQDPGLGLRLIYFSYDVKMKEKGDIPEGYSVSREKKERFSLILESASTNQTSMYLCASSDSGTGGDEQYFGPGTRLTVT.

The rearrangement joins TRBV6-5 to TRBJ2-7, with 10 bases identical to TRBD2. This CDR3 comprises 15 residues. The V and J ends lost 0 bases and 7 bases, in that order; junction bases with no gene match: 6. Germline CDR1 reads MNHEY; CDR2 reads SVGAGI. CDR3 DNA sequence: TGTGCCAGCAGTTACTCTCTAGCGGGAGATCTTGAGCAGTACTTC. Encoded protein: CASSYSLAGDLEQYF.

V usage is TRBV6-5 and J usage is TRBJ2-7; 8 bases agree with TRBD2. Losses at the gene ends were 4 bases for V and 3 bases for J; bases not matched to a gene: 5. This CDR3 is built from 14 residues. The germline CDR1 and CDR2 sequences are MNHEY and SVGAGI. CDR3 in DNA: TGTGCCAGCAGTTCGGGACTAGGGAACTACGAGCAGTACTTC. This gives the protein CASSSGLGNYEQYF.

Only one count was recorded for this clone. The chain carries TRBV4-1 and TRBJ1-5; TRBD1 might be the D (6 bases). CDR3 size: 15 residues. CDR1 is MGHRA and CDR2 is YSYEKL in the germline V gene. Trimming left V 3 bases short and J 4 bases short, with 13 bases between. DNA for the CDR3: TGCGCCAGCAGCCAGTTTCAGGGGTTAAATCAGCCCCAGCATTTT. It translates to CASSQFQGLNQPQHF.

The chain has TRBV28 and TRBJ2-1; 7 bases match TRBD2. J gave up 4 bases and V 6 bases, and 3 bases lay outside the gene matches. The CDR3 is 13 residues long. Germline V CDR1 and CDR2: MDHEN, SYDVKM. CDR3 nucleotide sequence: TGTGCCAGCAGCGCGGGGGATTACAATGAGCAGTTCTTC. As protein: CASSAGDYNEQFF.

The rearrangement joins TRBV6-5 to TRBJ2-1; D ambiguous. Germline values: CDR1 MNHEY, CDR2 SVGAGI. V shed 6 bases and J shed 3 bases, with 15 bases lying between them. CDR3 length equals 15 residues. In DNA form, the CDR3 reads TGTGCCAGCAGCCCATCTAGTCTTTACTACAATGAGCAGTTCTTC. Translating it yields CASSPSSLYYNEQFF.

This sequence joins TRBV13 and TRBJ2-3, with D possibly TRBD2 on 5 matching bases. This CDR3 comprises 14 residues. Germline V gives CDR1 PRHDT, CDR2 FYEKMQ (reference sequence). Trimming stripped 3 bases from V and 6 bases from J, with 13 bases between. CDR3 bases: TGTGCCAGCAGCTTGCGGGCTAGCTCGGATACGCAGTATTTT. Protein product: CASSLRASSDTQYF.